Presented here are 10 T cell receptor beta chains from one specimen sequenced in a study of blood T cell repertoires in COVID-19 (dated by TCRdb to the early 2020s). Libraries were constructed by the immunoSEQ multiplex PCR assay. The immuneACCESS repertoire file appears here via TCRdb, limited to in-frame rearrangements. These files lack a portion of the clones; in checked studies, under half of the deficit traces to unresolved V genes, and the cause of the others is not known. This sample is represented by some 300,000 clones; about 91% of them were singletons. About 9.5% of the sample is in the top ten clones. Input material: PBMCs or T cells enriched from blood (not recorded which). These receptor sequences come from a woman aged 40 to 50 who had recovered from COVID-19.

The rearrangement uses TRBV12-3 or TRBV12-4 and TRBJ1-2; TRBD1 matches at 8 bases. The V segment lost 5 bases and the J segment 8 bases; nucleotides outside the gene matches: 7. The CDR3 has 13 residues. This chain's CDR3 is CASSDRGRLGYTF. CDR3 coding DNA: TGTGCCAGCAGTGACAGGGGCCGCCTCGGCTACACCTTC.

This clone occurred a few times. J is TRBJ2-7 and V is TRBV11-2; D might be TRBD2 (6 bases). The V gene's germline CDR1 is SGHAT and CDR2 FQNNGV. V was clipped by 0 bases and J by 2 bases, with 8 bases between them. The CDR3 consists of 14 residues. CDR3: CASSLDGSPYEQYF. Written as DNA, the CDR3 is TGTGCCAGCAGCTTAGACGGGAGCCCCTACGAGCAGTACTTC.

This clone was seen only once. V gene TRBV24-1 combines with J gene TRBJ2-1; D remains unclear. This CDR3 has 13 residues. Germline V gene data show CDR1 as KGHDR and CDR2 as SFDVKD. V was trimmed by 2 bases and J by 5 bases, leaving 6 bases between them. CDR3 DNA sequence: TGTGCCACCAGTGATTATCTAAACAATGAGCAGTTCTTC. This encodes CATSDYLNNEQFF.

The chain uses TRBV6-2 or TRBV6-3 and TRBJ1-2; 9 bases line up with TRBD1. V lost 4 bases, J lost 2 bases, and 5 bases stayed unmatched. Germline CDR1 is MNHEY and CDR2 is SVGEGT. CDR3 length equals 15 residues. The CDR3 DNA is TGTGCCAGCAGTTTCTACGGGACAGGGAACTATGGCTACACCTTC. Its translation: CASSFYGTGNYGYTF.

V is TRBV4-1 and J is TRBJ2-7; a weak D match, TRBD2 (6 bases). From germline, CDR1 is MGHRA and CDR2 YSYEKL. This CDR3 is 16 amino acids long. V shed 4 bases and J shed 0 bases, with 16 bases lying between them. The CDR3 DNA follows: TGCGCCAGCAGCCGGGGCCAGGCGGGGAGCTCCTACGAGCAGTACTTC. Protein sequence: CASSRGQAGSSYEQYF.

The rearrangement links TRBV7-3 to TRBJ2-7, with D perhaps TRBD2 (5 bases). Trimming left V 5 bases short and J 5 bases short, with 19 bases between. CDR3 length: 15 amino acids. The germline gives CDR1 SGHTA, CDR2 FQGTGA. The CDR3 region is CASSPDGRGQNEQYF. Written as DNA, the CDR3 is TGTGCCAGCAGCCCGGACGGCAGAGGGCAAAACGAGCAGTACTTC. Full variable domain (outside the CDR3, taken from reference TRBV7-3 and TRBJ2-7): GAGVSQTPSNKVTEKGKYVELRCDPISGHTALYWYRQSLGQGPEFLIYFQGTGAADDSGLPNDRFFAVRPEGSVSTLKIQRTERGDSAVYLCASSPDGRGQNEQYFGPGTRLTVT.

The rearrangement links TRBV6-2 or TRBV6-3 to TRBJ2-1, with 10 bases identical to TRBD2. CDR1 is MNHEY, CDR2 SVGEGT, per germline. After removal of 6 bases from V and 6 bases from J, the junction contained 8 bases not matched to a gene. This CDR3 is built from 15 residues. CDR3 region: CASSPASGRFNEQFF. CDR3 nucleotide sequence: TGTGCCAGCAGCCCCGCTAGCGGGAGATTCAATGAGCAGTTCTTC.

The chain employs TRBV3-1 (or the pseudogene TRBV3-2) and TRBJ2-5, with unresolved D. The germline gives CDR1 LGHDT, CDR2 YNNKEL (reference sequence). With 7 bases removed from V and 1 base from J, the gap between germline ends came to 10 bases. CDR3 length: 13 residues. DNA for the CDR3: TGTGCCAGCACCCGTCCCAGCCAAGAGACCCAGTACTTC. Its protein is CASTRPSQETQYF.

The chain employs TRBV20-1 and TRBJ2-5, with 8 bases that match TRBD2. CDR1 is DFQATT, CDR2 SNEGSKA, per germline (reference sequence). The length of the CDR3 is 15 residues. The junction had 11 bases not matched to a gene; V was cut back by 3 bases and J by 5 bases. Written as DNA, the CDR3 is TGCAGTGCTAGTAGGCGGGGGGCCGCGGGTGAGACCCAGTACTTC. Its protein is CSASRRGAAGETQYF.

This sequence joins TRBV19 and TRBJ2-5; the D gene is possibly TRBD1 (5 bases). The CDR3 spans 13 residues. V gave up 9 bases and J gave up 5 bases, with 16 bases separating them. CDR1 is LNHDA, CDR2 SQIVND, per germline (reference sequence). The CDR3 loop reads CASRQRPEETQYF. The CDR3 nucleotides are TGTGCCAGCCGACAGCGCCCGGAGGAGACCCAGTACTTC.